The rows below give T cell receptor beta chains drawn from one sample of a study of early T cells in non-severe SARS-CoV-2 infection. A single record per CDR3 protein comes from TCRdb applying MiXCR to the 5' RACE reads. Of tens of thousands of distinct CDR3 sequences in the sample, about 7.1% were seen once. Material: whole blood, obtained at baseline. The receptors come from an adult who was a healthcare worker with PCR-confirmed SARS-CoV-2 infection or an uninfected control (not recorded which). Each CDR3 is given with its conserved first and last residue. A D gene is named only where the DNA matches it firmly. For some rows the clone size is stated as once, few or many, or as a class when expanded; others skip it.

j_call d_call v_call clone_size cdr3_length cdr3_aa cdr3_nt
TRBJ2-7 . TRBV6-1 few 12 CATTPEVYEQYF TGTGCCACCACACCCGAAGTCTACGAGCAGTACTTC
TRBJ1-6 . TRBV20-1 many 16 CSARETSSSYNSPLHF TGCAGTGCTAGAGAAACGAGCAGCTCCTATAATTCACCCCTCCACTTT
TRBJ1-1 . TRBV29-1 many 15 CSVDLQGQMDTEAFF TGCAGCGTTGATCTGCAGGGTCAGATGGACACTGAAGCTTTCTTT
TRBJ1-1 . TRBV5-8 many 13 CASGRTQRAEAFF TGTGCCAGCGGACGTACACAGCGCGCTGAAGCTTTCTTT
TRBJ2-5 TRBD2 TRBV5-6 . 14 CASSPGLAEETQYF TGTGCCAGCAGCCCCGGACTAGCGGAAGAGACCCAGTACTTC
TRBJ1-1 . TRBV5-1 few 15 CASSAAGILATEAFF TGCGCCAGCAGCGCCGCCGGGATACTAGCCACTGAAGCTTTCTTT
TRBJ2-5 TRBD2 TRBV5-8 few 14 CASSSLAGEETQYF TGTGCCAGCAGCTCCTTAGCGGGGGAAGAGACCCAGTACTTC
TRBJ2-6 . TRBV6-2/TRBV6-3 few 14 CASSYNSGANVLTF TGTGCCAGCAGTTACAACTCTGGGGCCAACGTCCTGACTTTC
TRBJ2-7 . TRBV7-2 few 15 CASSLKGDPVYEQYF TGTGCCAGCAGCTTAAAGGGGGACCCCGTTTACGAGCAGTACTTC
TRBJ2-7 TRBD1 TRBV30 many 14 CAWRQGLSSYEQYF TGTGCCTGGAGACAGGGGCTTAGCTCCTACGAGCAGTACTTC
TRBJ2-1 TRBD2 TRBV24-1 . 15 CATSFGSGVDNEQFF TGTGCCACCAGTTTCGGTAGCGGGGTAGACAATGAGCAGTTCTTC
TRBJ2-2 . TRBV3-1 few 12 CASSRASGELFF TGTGCCAGCAGCCGTGCGTCCGGGGAGCTGTTTTTT
TRBJ1-2 TRBD1 TRBV6-4 . 12 CALRQGGYGYTF TGTGCCTTACGACAGGGAGGCTATGGCTACACCTTC
TRBJ2-4 . TRBV2 few 16 CASSEALPIDGNIQYF TGTGCCAGCAGTGAAGCGCTTCCGATCGACGGAAACATTCAGTACTTC
TRBJ1-5 TRBD1 TRBV20-1 many 14 CSARYRGGNQPQHF TGCAGTGCTAGATACAGGGGTGGGAATCAGCCCCAGCATTTT
TRBJ1-2 TRBD1 TRBV4-2 . 14 CASSRETGLYGYTF TGTGCCAGCAGCCGAGAGACAGGGCTCTATGGCTACACCTTC
TRBJ2-3 . TRBV7-9 many 12 CASRPVVDTQYF TGTGCCAGCAGACCTGTCGTCGATACGCAGTATTTT
TRBJ2-3 . TRBV6-1 many 13 CASSEHYTDTQYF TGTGCCAGCAGTGAGCACTACACAGATACGCAGTATTTT
TRBJ1-2 . TRBV5-5 many 15 CASSLDRAFWEGYTF TGTGCCAGCAGCTTGGACAGGGCTTTTTGGGAAGGCTACACCTTC
TRBJ1-2 TRBD1 TRBV19 few 15 CASSPRTGGYYGYTF TGTGCCAGTAGTCCTCGGACAGGGGGATACTATGGCTACACCTTC
TRBJ2-5 . TRBV11-2 few 14 CASSLTGSRETQYF TGTGCCAGCAGCTTAACGGGGTCTCGGGAGACCCAGTACTTC
TRBJ2-3 . TRBV19 many 16 CASSSRSTLGTDTQYF TGTGCCAGTAGTTCCCGGAGCACCTTAGGCACAGATACGCAGTATTTT
TRBJ1-3 . TRBV28 many 16 CASSRPGGLSGNTIYF TGTGCCAGCAGTCGGCCCGGGGGCCTCTCTGGAAACACCATATATTTT
TRBJ2-1 TRBD1 TRBV18 few 18 CASSTAPPQGVAIPGEFF TGTGCCAGCTCAACCGCTCCCCCACAGGGGGTAGCCATCCCCGGAGAGTTCTTC
TRBJ2-7 . TRBV4-1 many 13 CASSYEGGYEQYF TGCGCCAGCAGCTATGAGGGGGGGTACGAGCAGTACTTC
TRBJ2-7 . TRBV7-2 many 13 CASSILALAEQYF TGTGCCAGCAGCATACTAGCCTTAGCCGAGCAGTACTTC
TRBJ1-4 . TRBV19 few 13 CASSIRGSEKLFF TGTGCCAGTAGTATCAGGGGTAGCGAAAAACTGTTTTTT
TRBJ2-3 . TRBV30 . 12 CAWGDFTDTQYF TGTGCCTGGGGGGACTTCACAGATACGCAGTATTTT
TRBJ2-5 . TRBV19 many 16 CASSLRPGSPGETQYF TGTGCCAGTAGTTTACGACCGGGATCCCCTGGAGAGACCCAGTACTTC
TRBJ2-7 TRBD1 TRBV29-1 . 13 CSVSNRGLREQYF TGCAGCGTTTCGAACAGGGGGCTAAGGGAGCAGTACTTC
TRBJ1-5 . TRBV27 few 13 CASSPTAGQPQHF TGTGCCAGCAGTCCCACAGCGGGTCAGCCCCAGCATTTT
TRBJ2-3 . TRBV9 few 14 CASSFSGAVNTQYF TGTGCCAGCAGCTTTTCGGGGGCGGTCAATACGCAGTATTTT
TRBJ2-2 . TRBV6-2/TRBV6-3 many 18 CASSYSRLRTIRDGELFF TGTGCCAGCAGTTACTCGCGTCTCCGGACTATACGTGACGGGGAGCTGTTTTTT
TRBJ1-5 . TRBV20-1 . 16 CSAPSRGGFSNQPQHF TGCAGTGCTCCCTCAAGGGGAGGGTTTAGCAATCAGCCCCAGCATTTT
TRBJ1-2 . TRBV28 . 11 CAILLSGGYTF TGTGCCATCCTACTCTCGGGTGGCTACACCTTC
TRBJ1-5 TRBD1 TRBV7-9 many 18 CASSKTGAALGGNQPQHF TGTGCCAGCAGCAAGACAGGGGCCGCCCTAGGTGGCAATCAGCCCCAGCATTTT
TRBJ1-1 . TRBV24-1 many 13 CATQPRGSTEAFF TGTGCCACCCAACCTCGGGGGAGCACTGAAGCTTTCTTT
TRBJ1-2 . TRBV10-3 . 14 CAIRPFGVNYGYTF TGTGCCATCAGGCCCTTTGGGGTTAACTATGGCTACACCTTC
TRBJ2-3 . TRBV7-3 many 15 CASSLMGAHTDTQYF TGTGCCAGCAGCTTAATGGGAGCACACACAGATACGCAGTATTTT
TRBJ2-1 TRBD1 TRBV4-3 many 13 CASSQARGDRAFF TGCGCCAGCAGCCAAGCTAGGGGGGACAGGGCCTTCTTC
TRBJ1-3 . TRBV4-3 many 16 CASSPHPDSSGNTIYF TGCGCCAGCAGCCCGCACCCGGACAGCTCTGGAAACACCATATATTTT
TRBJ2-5 . TRBV9 many 13 CASSVAGVGTQYF TGTGCCAGCAGCGTAGCCGGGGTCGGGACCCAGTACTTC
TRBJ2-1 TRBD2 TRBV28 . 16 CASSPFSGGTINEQFF TGTGCCAGCAGCCCTTTCAGCGGGGGGACAATCAATGAGCAGTTCTTC
TRBJ2-3 . TRBV6-2/TRBV6-3 . 16 CASSYSPGEYTDTQYF TGTGCCAGCAGTTACTCTCCAGGGGAGTACACAGATACGCAGTATTTT
TRBJ2-7 . TRBV10-1 . 16 CASSGFMTDPMDEQYF TGCGCCAGCAGTGGATTTATGACAGACCCTATGGACGAGCAGTACTTC
TRBJ1-1 . TRBV18 many 15 CASSPTKDGYTEAFF TGTGCCAGCTCACCAACCAAGGACGGTTACACTGAAGCTTTCTTT
TRBJ2-3 . TRBV4-2 many 13 CASSQLSVDTQYF TGTGCCAGCAGCCAACTATCCGTGGATACGCAGTATTTT
TRBJ2-7 . TRBV6-6 . 13 CASSYDGAREQYF TGTGCCAGCAGTTACGACGGGGCTAGGGAGCAGTACTTC
TRBJ1-1 TRBD1 TRBV29-1 many 15 CSVKGWTGKITEAFF TGCAGCGTGAAGGGGTGGACAGGGAAGATCACTGAAGCTTTCTTT
TRBJ2-5 . TRBV6-5 medium-sized 12 CASSGIQETQYF TGTGCCAGCAGTGGGATACAAGAGACCCAGTACTTC
TRBJ1-6 TRBD1 TRBV20-1 many 18 CSARRLDRGGSWDSPLHF TGCAGTGCTAGGCGCCTCGACAGGGGAGGTTCCTGGGATTCACCCCTCCACTTT
TRBJ2-4 TRBD1 TRBV28 many 17 CASRHGTGTGSKNIQYF TGTGCCAGCAGGCATGGAACCGGGACAGGCTCCAAAAACATTCAGTACTTC
TRBJ1-2 . TRBV6-5 many 11 CATSGGHGYTF TGTGCCACTTCGGGAGGACATGGCTACACCTTC
TRBJ1-1 TRBD1 TRBV11-2 many 15 CASRRVGQRRTEAFF TGTGCCAGCAGACGAGTGGGACAGAGGAGAACTGAAGCTTTCTTT
TRBJ1-5 TRBD1 TRBV28 . 14 CASISPGQGGFQHF TGTGCCAGCATTTCCCCGGGACAGGGAGGATTCCAGCATTTT
TRBJ2-3 TRBD2 TRBV4-3 medium-sized 16 CASSQDLGLATDTQYF TGCGCCAGCAGCCAAGATCTGGGACTAGCGACAGATACGCAGTATTTT
TRBJ2-1 TRBD1 TRBV11-2 many 15 CASSNPGQGAYVQFF TGTGCCAGCAGCAATCCGGGACAGGGGGCTTATGTGCAGTTCTTC